Listed here is a single T cell receptor (beta chain). As yet, its antigen is unknown. Per the germline V gene, CDR1 is MNHEY and CDR2 is SMNVEV (reference sequence). After removal of 3 bases from V and 0 bases from J, the junction contained 7 bases not matched to a gene. The CDR3 runs to 16 residues. This entry belongs to a study of shared clonotypes between healthy human individuals. Assay runs were performed at deep level. It was 150 to 200 ng DNA, about 30,000 T cell genomes, that sorted-subset replicate PCRs used. Profiling relied on immunoSEQ multiplex PCR, and the TCRdb table lists in-frame clones only, not all of them. The sample contains approximately 980,000 clones, 70% to 85% of which appear only once. Study results and limitations: Sampling involved blood alone; tissue repertoires likely differ. Generation of non-shared clonotypes was less probable than generation of clonotypes shared by all four donors.

The chain joins TRBV27 to TRBJ1-2; 7 bases line up with TRBD1. This receptor was identified in a man younger than 35 in good health. Sequencing was performed on memory CD4+ T cells sorted from blood. The subset: CD45RA-negative fraction. DNA of the CDR3: TGTGCCAGCAGTTTTCCCGGAACAGGGGCTAACTATGGCTACACCTTC. This sequence encodes CASSFPGTGANYGYTF.